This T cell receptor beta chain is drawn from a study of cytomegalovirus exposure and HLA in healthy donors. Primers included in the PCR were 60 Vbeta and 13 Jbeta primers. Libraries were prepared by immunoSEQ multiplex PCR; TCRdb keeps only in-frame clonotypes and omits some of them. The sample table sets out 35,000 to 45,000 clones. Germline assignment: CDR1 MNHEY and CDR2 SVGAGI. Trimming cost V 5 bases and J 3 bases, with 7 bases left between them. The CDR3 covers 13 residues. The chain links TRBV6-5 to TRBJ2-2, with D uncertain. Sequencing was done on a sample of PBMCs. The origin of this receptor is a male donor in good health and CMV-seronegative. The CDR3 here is CASSTRDTGELFF. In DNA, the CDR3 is TGTGCCAGCAGTACCCGGGACACCGGGGAGCTGTTTTTT.